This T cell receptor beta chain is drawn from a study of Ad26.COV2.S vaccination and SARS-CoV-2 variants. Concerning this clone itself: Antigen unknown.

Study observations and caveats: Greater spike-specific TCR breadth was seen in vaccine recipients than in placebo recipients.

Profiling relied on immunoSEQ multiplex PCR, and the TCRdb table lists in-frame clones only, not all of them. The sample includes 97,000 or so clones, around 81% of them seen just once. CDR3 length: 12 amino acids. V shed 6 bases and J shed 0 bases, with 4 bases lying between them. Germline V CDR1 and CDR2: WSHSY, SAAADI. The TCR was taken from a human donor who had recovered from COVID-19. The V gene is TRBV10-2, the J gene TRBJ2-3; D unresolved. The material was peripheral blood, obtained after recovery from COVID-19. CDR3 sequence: CASRPSTDTQYF. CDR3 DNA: TGCGCCAGCAGACCCAGCACAGATACGCAGTATTTT.